This entry lists 15 T cell receptor beta chains sequenced from one sample in a study of blood T cell repertoires in COVID-19. Using immunoSEQ multiplex PCR, the repertoire was profiled, and TCRdb retains in-frame clones only, with some absent. Among around 45,000 clones listed, around nine tenths were seen once. The sample was peripheral blood. These TCRs come from a man in his 60s with active or convalescent COVID-19.

The V gene is TRBV5-4, the J gene TRBJ2-3, with a tentative D call TRBD2 (5 bases). Trimming left V 4 bases short and J 2 bases short, with 11 bases between. CDR1 is SGHNT, CDR2 YYREEE, per germline (reference sequence). The CDR3 spans 14 residues. CDR3 in DNA: TGTGCCAGCAGCCGTAGCGACTACACAGATACGCAGTATTTT. Its protein is CASSRSDYTDTQYF.

The chain employs TRBV27 and TRBJ1-4, with D perhaps TRBD1 (5 bases). Per germline, CDR1 MNHEY and CDR2 SMNVEV (reference sequence). V lost 5 bases to trimming and J lost 10 bases, with 14 bases between them. CDR3 length equals 13 residues. DNA for the CDR3: TGTGCCAGCAGTAAGGGGATTTGGGGAAAACTGTTTTTT. This translates into CASSKGIWGKLFF.

The chain links TRBV5-1 to TRBJ2-3, with 14 bases aligning to TRBD2. Unmatched junction bases numbered 6, after V lost 2 bases and J lost 4 bases. Germline V gene data show CDR1 as SGHRS and CDR2 as YFSETQ. The CDR3 totals 17 residues. The CDR3 loop reads CASSFYRLAGGPDTQYF. In DNA, the CDR3 is TGCGCCAGCAGCTTCTACCGACTAGCGGGGGGGCCAGATACGCAGTATTTT.

The chain combines TRBV5-5 with TRBJ2-7, with D possibly matching TRBD1 (5 bases). The CDR3 totals 12 residues. V shed 2 bases and J shed 7 bases, with 10 bases lying between them. The V gene's germline CDR1 is SGHKS and CDR2 YYEKEE (reference sequence). CDR3 region: CASSFQGDEQYF. CDR3 sequence (DNA): TGTGCCAGCAGCTTTCAGGGTGATGAGCAGTACTTC. The complete variable domain, with remaining parts taken from reference TRBV5-5 and TRBJ2-7, reads DAGVTQSPTHLIKTRGQQVTLRCSPISGHKSVSWYQQVLGQGPQFIFQYYEKEERGRGNFPDRFSARQFPNYSSELNVNALLLGDSALYLCASSFQGDEQYFGPGTRLTVT.

This clone was counted only a few times. The chain uses TRBV5-1 and TRBJ1-3, with 7 bases lining up with TRBD1. Per the germline V gene, CDR1 is SGHRS and CDR2 is YFSETQ. The V and J ends lost 4 bases and 0 bases, in that order; junction bases with no gene match: 4. This CDR3 has 15 residues. The CDR3, as DNA: TGCGCCAGCAGCAAGGGACAGCCCTCTGGAAACACCATATATTTT. This codes for CASSKGQPSGNTIYF.

This clone came up a few times. The chain couples TRBV5-4 to TRBJ2-2; the D gene is possibly TRBD1 (5 bases). V was shortened by 0 bases and J by 7 bases, with 7 bases between the two germline ends. Germline lookup yields CDR1 SGHNT and CDR2 YYREEE (reference sequence). The CDR3 length is 13 residues. In DNA, the CDR3 is TGTGCCAGCAGCTTGGTAGGGGTCGGGGAGCTGTTTTTT. It specifies CASSLVGVGELFF.

This clone was seen just once. The gene calls are TRBV6-5 and TRBJ2-7; D possibly corresponds to TRBD1 (5 bases). Germline lookup yields CDR1 MNHEY and CDR2 SVGAGI. Trimming cost V 6 bases and J 2 bases, with 11 bases left between them. The length of the CDR3 is 13 residues. In DNA form, the CDR3 reads TGTGCCAGCAGGAGACAGCCCACCTACGAGCAGTACTTC. This gives the protein CASRRQPTYEQYF.

This clone appeared a few times. This chain links TRBV6-4 with TRBJ1-2; the D gene is possibly TRBD1 (5 bases). This CDR3 has 14 residues. Germline-derived CDR1 and CDR2 are MRHNA and SNTAGT. V was trimmed by 3 bases and J by 4 bases, leaving 12 bases between them. Written as DNA, the CDR3 is TGTGCCAGCAGTGAATCCGGGGGAACCTATGGCTACACCTTC. This encodes CASSESGGTYGYTF.

V usage is TRBV15 and J usage is TRBJ2-1; D is unclear. The CDR3 has 14 residues. Germline assignment: CDR1 LNHNV and CDR2 YYDKDF (reference sequence). Between the trimmed V and J ends, which lost 1 base and 6 bases, there was a span of 10 bases. The CDR3 DNA is TGTGCCACCAGCAGAGTAGGAGTAGGCAATGAGCAGTTCTTC. Protein sequence: CATSRVGVGNEQFF.

The chain recombines TRBV18 with TRBJ2-7; no firm D call. The V end lost 2 bases, the J end lost 9 bases, and 11 bases lay between the germline ends. This CDR3 is built from 12 residues. Looked up from germline, CDR1 is KGHSH and CDR2 is LQKENI. The CDR3 DNA sequence: TGTGCCAGCTCACCAGAAGTCTATGGGCAGTACTTC. This encodes CASSPEVYGQYF.

This clone was seen more than once but under ten times. The V gene is TRBV7-6, the J gene TRBJ1-5; D is perhaps TRBD1 (5 bases). The CDR3 is made up of 15 amino acids. Germline-derived CDR1 and CDR2 are SGHVS and FNYEAQ. V lost 5 bases and J lost 0, with 11 bases in between. Here the CDR3 DNA reads TGTGCCAGCAGCCAGGACATCAATAGCAATCAGCCCCAGCATTTT. Amino acids: CASSQDINSNQPQHF.

This clone appeared once. V is TRBV3-1 (or the pseudogene TRBV3-2) and J is TRBJ2-5; 10 nucleotides match TRBD2. J lost 3 bases, V lost 3 bases, and 7 bases had no gene match. The germline V gene has CDR1 LGHDT and CDR2 YNNKEL (reference sequence). This CDR3 spans 16 amino acids. The CDR3 reads CASSQLRTSGKETQYF. DNA of the CDR3: TGTGCCAGCAGCCAGCTACGGACTAGCGGAAAAGAGACCCAGTACTTC.

This clone was detected once. The gene calls are TRBV5-1 and TRBJ2-3, with 11 nucleotides matching TRBD2. With V trimmed by 3 bases and J by 4 bases, 7 bases remained unmatched. The CDR3 length is 16 residues. The germline V gene encodes CDR1 SGHRS and CDR2 YFSETQ. The CDR3 loop is CASSSTSGAWADTQYF. In DNA form, the CDR3 reads TGCGCCAGCAGCTCGACTAGCGGGGCTTGGGCAGATACGCAGTATTTT.

The chain recombines TRBV29-1 with TRBJ1-4; 8 bases line up with TRBD1. The J segment lost 5 bases and the V segment lost 0 bases, leaving 5 bases of the junction unmatched. The CDR3 spans 15 residues. Germline lookup yields CDR1 SQVTM and CDR2 ANQGSEA. The CDR3 DNA sequence: TGCAGCGTTGAAGATGTAAACAGGGGGAATGAAAAACTGTTTTTT. Protein: CSVEDVNRGNEKLFF. The whole variable domain, remainder taken from reference TRBV29-1 and TRBJ1-4, is SAVISQKPSRDICQRGTSLTIQCQVDSQVTMMFWYRQQPGQSLTLIATANQGSEATYESGFVIDKFPISRPNLTFSTLTVSNMSPEDSSIYLCSVEDVNRGNEKLFFGSGTQLSVL.

The chain combines TRBV10-3 with TRBJ1-1, with D possibly TRBD1 on 6 matching bases. Per germline, CDR1 ENHRY and CDR2 SYGVKD. Trimming stripped 6 bases from V and 7 bases from J, with 9 bases between. This CDR3 contains 11 residues. The CDR3 nucleotides read TGTGCCATCAGGGCACAGGGTGAAGCTTTCTTT. Residues: CAIRAQGEAFF.